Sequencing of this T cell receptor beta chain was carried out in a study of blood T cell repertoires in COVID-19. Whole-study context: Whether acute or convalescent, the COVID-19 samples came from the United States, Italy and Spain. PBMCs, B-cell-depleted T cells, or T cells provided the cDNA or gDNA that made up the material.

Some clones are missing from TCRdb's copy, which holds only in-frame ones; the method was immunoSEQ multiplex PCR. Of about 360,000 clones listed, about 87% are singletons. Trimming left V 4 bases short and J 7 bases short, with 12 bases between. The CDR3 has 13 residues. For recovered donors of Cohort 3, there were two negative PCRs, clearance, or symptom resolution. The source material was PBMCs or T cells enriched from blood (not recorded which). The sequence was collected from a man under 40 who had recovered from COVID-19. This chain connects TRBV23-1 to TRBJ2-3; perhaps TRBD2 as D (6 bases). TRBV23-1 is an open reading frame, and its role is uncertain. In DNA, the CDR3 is TGCGCCAGCAGTCGTTCGGGGACTCATACGCAGTATTTT. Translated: CASSRSGTHTQYF.